The clone carrying this TCR beta chain has a handful of counts. The target antigen is unknown. These data originate in a study of cytomegalovirus exposure and HLA in healthy donors. PCR involved 60 Vbeta and 13 Jbeta primers. Here immunoSEQ multiplex PCR was the method, and the copy in TCRdb shows in-frame clones only, minus some. The sample contains 150,000 or so clones, 82% of which appear only once. Whole-study findings and limits: An assumption of roughly uniform sequencing depth across donors underlay the presence/absence analyses. Highest at DRB1 and lowest at HLA-C, TCR association rates differed among HLA loci in a later analysis. There were about 160 TCR beta chains listed as cytomegalovirus-associated.

Germline V lookup: CDR1 SGHKS, CDR2 YYEKEE (reference sequence). Deletions cut 1 base from V and 7 bases from J, with 14 bases between. This CDR3 is 14 amino acids long. Sequenced sample: PBMCs. The rearrangement links TRBV5-5 to TRBJ1-1, with D perhaps matching TRBD1 (5 bases). This TCR came from a woman between 50 and 59 years old in good health and CMV-seropositive. In DNA, the CDR3 is TGTGCCAGCAGCTTGACCAGGGCACAAATTGAAGCTTTCTTT. Its translation is CASSLTRAQIEAFF.